These 8 T cell receptor beta chains came from one sample sequenced in a study of blood T cell repertoires in COVID-19. Generated by immunoSEQ multiplex PCR, the TCRdb table keeps only in-frame clones and is missing some. The table has about 180,000 clones, 80% to 90% seen once. What was sequenced was peripheral blood. All receptors come from a man younger than 35 who had recovered from COVID-19.

This rearrangement joins TRBV5-6 to TRBJ1-6; 8 bases fit TRBD1. J gave up 6 bases and V 5 bases, and 4 bases lay outside the gene matches. The length of the CDR3 is 14 residues. Germline V gene sequence: CDR1 SGHDT, CDR2 YYEEEE. CDR3 DNA: TGTGCCAGCAGGTTCAGGGGGCCTAATTCACCCCTCCACTTT. Translation: CASRFRGPNSPLHF.

This chain joins TRBV6-4 and TRBJ2-1, with D unresolved. V shed 5 bases and J shed 4 bases, with 9 bases lying between them. The CDR3 is made up of 13 amino acids. Per the germline V gene, CDR1 is MRHNA and CDR2 is SNTAGT. CDR3 amino acids: CASSPDSYNEQFF. The CDR3 DNA follows: TGTGCCAGCAGTCCCGACTCTTACAATGAGCAGTTCTTC.

The chain uses TRBV2 and TRBJ1-4; perhaps TRBD1 as D (5 bases). V shed 4 bases and J shed 8 bases, with 11 bases lying between them. Germline V gene lookup returns CDR1 SNHLY and CDR2 FYNNEI. The CDR3 is made up of 13 amino acids. DNA for the CDR3: TGTGCCAGCAGTGGGCAGGGAGGCGAAAAACTGTTTTTT. It yields the protein CASSGQGGEKLFF. Using reference TRBV2 and TRBJ1-4 for the parts outside the CDR3, the full variable domain is EPEVTQTPSHQVTQMGQEVILRCVPISNHLYFYWYRQILGQKVEFLVSFYNNEISEKSEIFDDQFSVERPDGSNFTLKIRSTKLEDSAMYFCASSGQGGEKLFFGSGTQLSVL.

The rearrangement links TRBV24-1 to TRBJ1-2; the D gene is possibly TRBD1 (6 bases). The V end was cut by 1 base, the J end by 8 bases, with 16 bases between. CDR1 KGHDR and CDR2 SFDVKD come from the germline V gene. The CDR3 covers 15 residues. CDR3 loop: CATSDFITGLGGYTF. For the CDR3, the DNA is TGTGCCACCAGTGATTTCATTACAGGGCTGGGGGGCTACACCTTC.

The chain links TRBV27 to TRBJ2-3; the D is unclear. The CDR3 extends over 14 amino acids. The V and J ends lost 5 bases and 2 bases respectively, with 11 bases between them. Germline CDR1 reads MNHEY; CDR2 reads SMNVEV (reference sequence). The CDR3 coding sequence is TGTGCCAGCAGTCTTCTCGCGGCCACAGATACGCAGTATTTT. This gives the protein CASSLLAATDTQYF.

The DNA of the CDR3 is TGTGCCAGCAGCCCGACGGGGACAGTCTATGGCTACACCTTC. Protein sequence: CASSPTGTVYGYTF. The rearrangement links TRBV7-6 to TRBJ1-2; the match to TRBD1 covers 7 bases. Trimming at V came to 5 bases and at J to 4 bases, leaving 7 bases not matched to a gene. CDR3 size: 14 residues. Germline V gene sequence: CDR1 SGHVS, CDR2 FNYEAQ.

The chain employs TRBV29-1 and TRBJ1-2, with a weak D call TRBD1 (6 bases). The V end lost 1 base, the J end lost 7 bases, and 13 bases lay between the germline ends. From germline, CDR1 is SQVTM and CDR2 ANQGSEA. This CDR3 is 13 amino acids long. The CDR3 nucleotides are TGCAGCGTTGAAGCCACCAGGGGCACTGGCTACACCTTC. It translates to CSVEATRGTGYTF.

This chain uses TRBV10-3 with TRBJ2-2, with 9 bases identical to TRBD1. This CDR3 spans 17 amino acids. Losses at the gene ends were 5 bases for V and 6 bases for J; bases not matched to a gene: 13. CDR1 ENHRY and CDR2 SYGVKD come from the germline V gene. Here the CDR3 reads CAISPRPGQGTPGELFF. The CDR3 DNA sequence: TGTGCCATCAGTCCAAGACCGGGACAGGGTACCCCCGGGGAGCTGTTTTTT.